The entry that follows covers one T cell receptor beta chain sequence. Its specificity is not known. This entry comes from a study of T cell responses to AZD1222 COVID-19 vaccine. Overall study: Both about-4-week and about-12-week second-dose recipients were combined. Study-wide results and caveats: Donors were mostly white British, more females; clonal diversity possibly underestimated. Reportedly, nearly half of unique spike TCRs recognized epitopes outside B.1.351/B.1.1.7 mutations. Researchers took repertoire samples only after the peak T cell response had come.

Repertoires were generated with immunoSEQ multiplex PCR, while TCRdb's copy carries only in-frame clones and drops some. In the table there are over 75,000 clones, 80% to 90% of which are singletons. V was trimmed by 2 bases and J by 0 bases, leaving 9 bases between them. Germline V gives CDR1 SGHNT, CDR2 YYREEE (reference sequence). The CDR3 extends over 15 amino acids. The source was peripheral blood, collected on day 0 of AZD1222 vaccination. The rearrangement uses TRBV5-4 and TRBJ2-1; TRBD2 might be the D (5 bases). The source is an adult in good health. The CDR3 loop is CASSFDGSSYNEQFF. CDR3 DNA sequence: TGTGCCAGCAGCTTCGATGGGAGCTCCTACAATGAGCAGTTCTTC.